What follows are 14 T cell receptor beta chains derived from one specimen sequenced in a study of technical replicates of blood from a few donors. Sequencing used immunoSEQ multiplex PCR; TCRdb keeps in-frame clones, though not all of them. The table has 50,000 to 70,000 clones, 86% seen once; the top ten hold approximately 5%. Source material: PBMCs. The source is a human donor in good health. Some clones in this sample may be carry-over from other donors' samples.

The V call is TRBV7-7, the J call TRBJ2-1; perhaps TRBD2 as D (5 bases). CDR3 length: 13 amino acids. Trimming removed 2 bases at V and 8 bases at J, with 10 bases between. The germline gives CDR1 SSHAT, CDR2 FNYEAQ (reference sequence). The CDR3 nucleotides read TGTGCCAGCAGCTTACAGCTAGCTCATGAGCAGTTCTTC. This translates into CASSLQLAHEQFF.

This chain connects TRBV5-1 to TRBJ2-1, with 11 bases lining up with TRBD2. V shed 1 base and J 5 bases; nucleotides not matched to a gene: 5. CDR1 is SGHRS and CDR2 is YFSETQ in the germline V gene. This CDR3 contains 16 residues. The chain's CDR3 is CASSLLAGGLNNEQFF. CDR3 coding DNA: TGCGCCAGCAGCTTGTTAGCGGGGGGGCTGAACAATGAGCAGTTCTTC.

CDR3 protein: CASSSRDSDTQYF. CDR3 sequence (DNA): TGTGCCAGCAGCTCGCGGGACTCAGATACGCAGTATTTT. This rearrangement joins TRBV7-6 to TRBJ2-3; D is perhaps TRBD2 (6 bases). Trimming cost V 4 bases and J 4 bases, with 9 bases left between them. This CDR3 region has 13 residues. From germline, CDR1 is SGHVS and CDR2 FNYEAQ.

The chain carries TRBV15 and TRBJ2-3; 9 bases line up with TRBD1. Germline CDR1 is LNHNV and CDR2 is YYDKDF (reference sequence). CDR3 length: 14 residues. The junction had 1 base not matched to a gene; V was cut back by 5 bases and J by 1 base. The CDR3 DNA reads as TGTGCCACCAGCCGGGACAGGGGCACAGATACGCAGTATTTT. Translated: CATSRDRGTDTQYF.

CDR3 coding DNA: TGTGCCAGCAGCTCAGGGTCGGATGGCTACACCTTC. Amino acids: CASSSGSDGYTF. The J gene is TRBJ1-2, the V gene TRBV13; D may be TRBD1 (5 bases). The V gene's germline CDR1 is PRHDT and CDR2 FYEKMQ (reference sequence). V shed 4 bases and J shed 6 bases, with 9 bases lying between them. The CDR3 spans 12 residues. Full variable domain (remainder filled in from reference TRBV13 and TRBJ1-2): AAGVIQSPRHLIKEKRETATLKCYPIPRHDTVYWYQQGPGQDPQFLISFYEKMQSDKGSIPDRFSAQQFSDYHSELNMSSLELGDSALYFCASSSGSDGYTFGSGTRLTVV.

CDR3 loop: CASRLAGLSYEQYF. The CDR3 DNA reads TGTGCCAGCAGGCTCGCAGGTCTCTCCTACGAGCAGTACTTC. This chain connects TRBV27 to TRBJ2-7; unclear D gene. Germline V gene sequence: CDR1 MNHEY, CDR2 SMNVEV (reference sequence). The V and J ends lost 6 bases and 0 bases respectively, with 12 bases between them. The CDR3 length is 14 residues.

The chain joins TRBV6-1 to TRBJ2-4, with 8 bases lining up with TRBD1. Germline assignment: CDR1 MNHNS and CDR2 SASEGT. The CDR3 runs 15 residues. J was trimmed by 8 bases and V by 6 bases; bases with no gene match: 12. DNA of the CDR3: TGTGCCAGCAGCCGAACCCCAGGGGGCTCGGACATTCAGTACTTC. Translation: CASSRTPGGSDIQYF.

The chain couples TRBV7-6 to TRBJ2-2, with D perhaps matching TRBD1 (6 bases). Germline CDR1 and CDR2: SGHVS and FNYEAQ. The CDR3 is made up of 15 amino acids. Between the trimmed V and J ends, which lost 8 bases and 1 base, there was a span of 14 bases. CDR3 region: CASGTLTGNTGELFF. The CDR3 DNA follows: TGTGCCAGCGGGACCCTGACAGGGAACACCGGGGAGCTGTTTTTT.

This clone was seen just once. This chain joins TRBV30 and TRBJ1-3; 7 bases agree with TRBD1. CDR1 and CDR2 from the germline V gene are GTSNPN and SVGIG (reference sequence). J gave up 2 bases and V 3 bases, and 7 bases lay outside the gene matches. The length of the CDR3 is 15 residues. The CDR3 region is CAWRKGTVAGNTIYF. The DNA of the CDR3 is TGTGCCTGGAGGAAAGGGACAGTAGCTGGAAACACCATATATTTT. The full variable domain, with the rest looked up from reference TRBV30 and TRBJ1-3, is SQTIHQWPATLVQPVGSPLSLECTVEGTSNPNLYWYRQAAGRGLQLLFYSVGIGQISSEVPQNLSASRPQDRQFILSSKKLLLSDSGFYLCAWRKGTVAGNTIYFGEGSWLTVV.

V gene TRBV5-4 combines with J gene TRBJ2-6; D may be TRBD1 (6 bases). V lost 10 bases and J 4 bases, leaving 21 bases between the germline ends. The CDR3 loop spans 16 amino acids. Looked up from germline, CDR1 is SGHNT and CDR2 is YYREEE (reference sequence). CDR3 region: CAGETGLRRGANVLTF. CDR3 DNA sequence: TGTGCCGGCGAGACAGGTCTACGGAGAGGGGCCAACGTCCTGACTTTC.

The gene calls are TRBV19 and TRBJ2-1; D is possibly TRBD2 (5 bases). The ends were cut back, 3 bases at V and 5 bases at J, with 11 bases in the middle. CDR1 and CDR2 (germline): LNHDA, SQIVND (reference sequence). The CDR3 sequence is 14 residues long. Here the CDR3 DNA reads TGTGCCAGTAGTATTCGAGGGCTACACAATGAGCAGTTCTTC. Translating it yields CASSIRGLHNEQFF. The entire variable domain, with the rest obtained from reference TRBV19 and TRBJ2-1, is as follows: DGGITQSPKYLFRKEGQNVTLSCEQNLNHDAMYWYRQDPGQGLRLIYYSQIVNDFQKGDIAEGYSVSREKKESFPLTVTSAQKNPTAFYLCASSIRGLHNEQFFGPGTRLTVL.

In its sample, this clone was seen once. The V gene is TRBV2, the J gene TRBJ2-5; 7 bases fit TRBD2. Germline V gives CDR1 SNHLY, CDR2 FYNNEI. CDR3 length: 12 amino acids. Unmatched junction bases numbered 8, after V lost 11 bases and J lost 5 bases. For the CDR3, the DNA is TGTGCCCTTGGAGCGGGATTGGAGACCCAGTACTTC. Translating it yields CALGAGLETQYF.

The chain joins TRBV9 to TRBJ2-1; 9 nucleotides align to TRBD1. The germline V gene encodes CDR1 SGDLS and CDR2 YYNGEE. Trimming took 2 bases from V and 3 from J; bases not matched to a gene: 3. The CDR3 runs 15 residues. The CDR3 DNA reads TGTGCCAGCAGCGTGGGACAGGGAGTCTACAATGAGCAGTTCTTC. Translating it yields CASSVGQGVYNEQFF.

The chain uses TRBV7-3 and TRBJ2-7, with D tentatively TRBD2 (6 bases). V was cut by 5 bases and J by 2 bases, with 13 bases left in between. The CDR3 loop spans 14 amino acids. Germline values: CDR1 SGHTA, CDR2 FQGTGA. CDR3 nucleotide sequence: TGTGCCAGCAGCCCAAATAGCGGAGCCTACGAGCAGTACTTC. It encodes CASSPNSGAYEQYF.